These 27 T cell receptor beta chains came from one sample sequenced in a study of T cell repertoires in cytomegalovirus infection. One entry per CDR3 protein, called by TCRdb with MiXCR from the reads. The sample carries under 95,000 distinct CDR3 sequences, approximately 43% recorded once. These receptors' antigens are unknown. This sample comprised CD8+ T cells from cultured PBMCs, obtained from culture after CMV antigen stimulation. The receptors shown here come from a human donor in good health (CMV status not recorded). Some clones in this sample may be carry-over from other donors' samples.

The V call is TRBV10-3, the J call TRBJ1-6, with D perhaps TRBD1 (6 bases). The CDR3 consists of 16 residues. Germline assignment: CDR1 ENHRY and CDR2 SYGVKD. Deletions cut 2 bases from V and 3 bases from J, with 11 bases between. The CDR3 DNA reads as TGTGCCATCAGTGAGGGGGACACCCTCTATAATTCACCCCTCCACTTT. Its translation is CAISEGDTLYNSPLHF.

The rearrangement links TRBV27 to TRBJ1-5; D unresolved. Germline-derived CDR1 and CDR2 are MNHEY and SMNVEV (reference sequence). Trimming cost V 10 bases and J 6 bases, with 13 bases left between them. The CDR3 consists of 12 residues. In DNA, the CDR3 is TGTGCCACCTCAGCGGGAGGTCAGCCCCAGCATTTT. Translated, it gives CATSAGGQPQHF.

This chain connects TRBV7-6 to TRBJ2-1, with a possible D match to TRBD1 (5 bases). V was pared by 0 bases and J by 0 bases, with 6 bases between. In germline, CDR1 is SGHVS, CDR2 FNYEAQ. CDR3 length: 15 residues. The CDR3 spells CASSLAGRSYNEQFF. DNA of the CDR3: TGTGCCAGCAGCTTAGCGGGGCGCTCCTACAATGAGCAGTTCTTC. Looking up the rest from reference TRBV7-6 and TRBJ2-1 gives the full variable domain: GAGVSQSPRYKVTKRGQDVALRCDPISGHVSLYWYRQALGQGPEFLTYFNYEAQQDKSGLPNDRFSAERPEGSISTLTIQRTEQRDSAMYRCASSLAGRSYNEQFFGPGTRLTVL.

This clonotype was recorded many times. The rearrangement joins TRBV7-2 to TRBJ2-2; no firm D call. V lost 5 bases and J lost 7, with 20 bases in between. This CDR3 region has 16 residues. Per the germline V gene, CDR1 is SGHTA and CDR2 is FQGNSA. The CDR3 reads CASSLSSRTSSGELFF. CDR3 nucleotide sequence: TGTGCCAGCAGCCTCTCATCCCGAACATCGAGCGGGGAGCTGTTTTTT.

The rearrangement uses TRBV24-1 and TRBJ2-1; 9 bases match TRBD2. This CDR3 region has 16 residues. V was clipped by 3 bases and J by 7 bases; unmatched bases: 9. Germline CDR1 and CDR2: KGHDR and SFDVKD. The CDR3 bases are TGTGCCACCAGTGATATAGTAGCGGGAGAGGGAAATGAGCAGTTCTTC. It specifies CATSDIVAGEGNEQFF.

The chain recombines TRBV12-3 or TRBV12-4 with TRBJ2-3; D gene unclear. The length of the CDR3 is 15 residues. Trimming stripped 4 bases from V and 3 bases from J, with 14 bases between. In DNA, the CDR3 is TGTGCCAGCAGTTGGACCGGAAAGATAACAGATACGCAGTATTTT. Translation: CASSWTGKITDTQYF.

The DNA for the CDR3 is TGTGCCAGCAGTGCCCGGACAGGGGCAGACACTGAAGCTTTCTTT. The encoded protein is CASSARTGADTEAFF. This chain connects TRBV7-6 to TRBJ1-1, with 9 nucleotides matching TRBD1. Germline loops: CDR1 SGHVS, CDR2 FNYEAQ. V dropped 6 bases and J dropped 3; count of bases not matched to a gene: 8. The CDR3 has 15 residues.

This clonotype has more than one count but fewer than ten. This chain connects TRBV28 to TRBJ2-5; 8 bases are a match to TRBD1. Germline trimming cut 6 bases from V and 0 bases from J; bases unmatched to any gene: 15. The CDR3 runs 18 residues. The germline gives CDR1 MDHEN, CDR2 SYDVKM. The CDR3, as DNA: TGTGCCAGCAGGGGGCCGGGACAGGAGAACTGGTACCAAGAGACCCAGTACTTC. It encodes CASRGPGQENWYQETQYF.

This rearrangement joins TRBV6-1 to TRBJ2-1; no definite D call. The V gene lost 1 base and the J gene lost 10 bases, with 14 bases spanning the gap. The CDR3 has 14 amino acids. Per the germline V gene, CDR1 is MNHNS and CDR2 is SASEGT. The CDR3 bases are TGTGCCAGCAGTGAAGTTCTAGGACGACTCGAGCAGTTCTTC. It encodes CASSEVLGRLEQFF.

V gene TRBV27 combines with J gene TRBJ2-1, with 7 bases fitting TRBD1. CDR1 MNHEY and CDR2 SMNVEV come from the germline V gene (reference sequence). This CDR3 spans 15 amino acids. V lost 4 bases to trimming and J lost 3 bases; unmatched junction nucleotides: 6. The CDR3 DNA is TGTGCCAGCAGTTCTCCAGGGGGAGTCTACAATGAGCAGTTCTTC. Translating gives CASSSPGGVYNEQFF.

The V and J genes are TRBV12-3 or TRBV12-4 and TRBJ2-1; 11 bases map to TRBD2. The CDR3 totals 15 residues. With 6 bases clipped from V and 9 bases from J, the junction kept 10 bases outside the gene matches. CDR3: CASRGTSGARGEQFF. CDR3 DNA sequence: TGTGCCAGCAGGGGGACTAGCGGTGCCCGCGGTGAGCAGTTCTTC.

This rearrangement joins TRBV7-3 to TRBJ2-7, with D perhaps TRBD2 (5 bases). Per the germline V gene, CDR1 is SGHTA and CDR2 is FQGTGA. CDR3 length: 13 residues. V lost 3 bases to trimming and J lost 5 bases, with 11 bases between them. This CDR3 is CASSFGLGDEQYF. In DNA, the CDR3 is TGTGCCAGCAGCTTCGGACTTGGCGACGAGCAGTACTTC.

This chain connects TRBV6-6 to TRBJ2-4; D could derive from TRBD1 or TRBD2 (5 bases each). Germline V CDR1 and CDR2: MNHNY, SVGAGI (reference sequence). The germline V and J ends were trimmed by 5 bases and 5 bases, with 22 bases remaining between them. The length of the CDR3 is 17 residues. CDR3 sequence (DNA): TGTGCCAGCAGTGGAGGACTCCTCCGGGACGGTCAAAACATTCAGTACTTC. Translating gives CASSGGLLRDGQNIQYF.

In its sample, this clonotype was seen a few times. The chain combines TRBV6-1 with TRBJ1-5; D not certain. The V gene lost 3 bases and the J gene lost 5 bases, with 11 bases spanning the gap. In germline, CDR1 is MNHNS, CDR2 SASEGT. The CDR3 contains 14 residues. CDR3 nucleotide sequence: TGTGCCAGCAGTGACGGAGGGAATGATCAGCCCCAGCATTTT. Its protein product is CASSDGGNDQPQHF.

This clonotype has only a few counts. The V and J genes are TRBV7-9 and TRBJ1-1; D is unresolved. The CDR3 is made up of 10 amino acids. CDR1 SEHNR and CDR2 FQNEAQ come from the germline V gene (reference sequence). V lost 8 bases, J lost 10 bases, and 11 bases lay in between. The CDR3: CASASAPAFF. In DNA, the CDR3 is TGTGCCAGCGCTTCTGCCCCAGCTTTCTTT.

This chain connects TRBV29-1 to TRBJ1-2, with D tentatively TRBD1 (5 bases). Germline CDR1 is SQVTM and CDR2 is ANQGSEA. The CDR3 consists of 13 residues. The V gene lost 7 bases and the J gene lost 0 bases, with 12 bases spanning the gap. The CDR3 spells CSDQTEANYGYTF. The CDR3 nucleotides are TGCAGCGACCAGACAGAAGCTAACTATGGCTACACCTTC.

The chain employs TRBV7-9 and TRBJ2-7; 9 bases map to TRBD1. CDR1 and CDR2 (germline): SEHNR, FQNEAQ (reference sequence). V dropped 7 bases and J dropped 1; count of bases not matched to a gene: 2. The CDR3 runs to 13 residues. This CDR3 reads CASTGTGSYEQYF. CDR3 DNA: TGTGCCAGCACCGGGACAGGGTCCTACGAGCAGTACTTC.

The V and J genes are TRBV10-2 and TRBJ2-7; no definite D call. Trimming pared 3 bases from V and 2 bases from J, leaving 8 bases between. This CDR3 has 13 amino acids. Germline CDR1 and CDR2: WSHSY and SAAADI. CDR3 in DNA: TGCGCCAGCAGTGATGAGAGCCCCTACGAGCAGTACTTC. It yields the protein CASSDESPYEQYF.

The V gene is TRBV19, the J gene TRBJ1-5, with D unresolved. V was cut by 6 bases and J by 2 bases, with 14 bases left in between. The CDR3 is made up of 15 amino acids. CDR1 and CDR2 from the germline V gene are LNHDA and SQIVND (reference sequence). The DNA for the CDR3 is TGTGCCAGTAGCGGCTGGGCAGGCCGCAATCAGCCCCAGCATTTT. This codes for CASSGWAGRNQPQHF.

The rearrangement links TRBV13 to TRBJ2-3; 9 bases fit TRBD2. CDR1 PRHDT and CDR2 FYEKMQ come from the germline V gene (reference sequence). The CDR3 is made up of 17 amino acids. The junction had 11 bases not matched to a gene; V was cut back by 5 bases and J by 2 bases. The CDR3 DNA reads TGTGCCAGCAGCCCCCACGAGCGGGGGGACTTCACAGATACGCAGTATTTT. Amino acid sequence: CASSPHERGDFTDTQYF.

In this sample, this clonotype turned up a few times. The chain links TRBV7-3 to TRBJ2-7; D is uncertain. Germline CDR1 SGHTA, CDR2 FQGTGA. Trimming left V 5 bases short and J 0 bases short, with 14 bases between. The CDR3 has 15 amino acids. CDR3 region: CASSLNGVGSYEQYF. CDR3 nucleotides: TGTGCCAGCAGCCTTAACGGAGTGGGCTCCTACGAGCAGTACTTC. The whole variable domain, remainder taken from reference TRBV7-3 and TRBJ2-7, is GAGVSQTPSNKVTEKGKYVELRCDPISGHTALYWYRQSLGQGPEFLIYFQGTGAADDSGLPNDRFFAVRPEGSVSTLKIQRTERGDSAVYLCASSLNGVGSYEQYFGPGTRLTVT.

To note about this clonotype: The junction departs from the called germline gene at one end, perhaps through a read error. The chain has TRBV28 and TRBJ2-7, with D maybe TRBD2 (5 bases). The CDR3 contains 14 residues. CDR1 is MDHEN, CDR2 SYDVKM, per germline. CDR3 region: CASTPTQLDYEPYF. The DNA of the CDR3 is TGTGCGAGCACGCCCACCCAATTAGACTACGAGCCGTACTTC.

The chain links TRBV27 to TRBJ2-7; tentative D call: TRBD2 (5 bases). The CDR3 runs to 14 residues. Trimming took 3 bases from V and 2 from J, leaving 11 bases between them. Germline assignment: CDR1 MNHEY and CDR2 SMNVEV (reference sequence). The CDR3 bases are TGTGCCAGCAGTTTGTCTGAGGGCCCCTACGAGCAGTACTTC. This encodes CASSLSEGPYEQYF.

As concerns this clonotype: In this CDR3 the conserved last residue, phenylalanine or tryptophan, is missing, so a read error is likely. The chain carries TRBV7-4 and TRBJ2-7, with D possibly TRBD1 on 6 matching bases. Germline V gene sequence: CDR1 SGHVT, CDR2 SQSDAQ. The V end was cut by 4 bases, the J end by 10 bases, with 20 bases between. The length of the CDR3 is 14 residues. This CDR3 is CASSWDTTATDQYL. The CDR3 DNA reads TGTGCCAGCAGCTGGGACACCACTGCCACCGACCAGTACTTG.

This clonotype was counted many times. CDR3: CSVEGLAGGPHNEQFF. In DNA, the CDR3 is TGCAGCGTTGAAGGGTTAGCGGGAGGGCCCCACAATGAGCAGTTCTTC. This chain uses TRBV29-1 with TRBJ2-1; TRBD2 aligns across 11 bases. The CDR3 contains 16 residues. Germline CDR1 is SQVTM and CDR2 is ANQGSEA. Unmatched junction bases numbered 7, after V lost 1 base and J lost 5 bases.

This clonotype was seen more than once but under ten times. The CDR3 sequence is CATSDLQSDQETQYF. As DNA, the CDR3 is TGTGCCACCAGTGATTTGCAGTCAGACCAAGAGACCCAGTACTTC. This chain links TRBV24-1 with TRBJ2-5; D gene ambiguous. This CDR3 contains 15 residues. The V gene's germline CDR1 is KGHDR and CDR2 SFDVKD. Trimming removed 0 bases from V and 0 bases from J, with 7 bases in between.

This clonotype was picked up a small number of times. This chain links TRBV27 with TRBJ1-5, with D possibly matching TRBD1 (6 bases). The germline gives CDR1 MNHEY, CDR2 SMNVEV (reference sequence). CDR3 length: 14 amino acids. V was clipped by 4 bases and J by 4 bases, with 11 bases between them. The CDR3 region has the DNA TGTGCCAGCAGTTGGAGGGGGGATAATCAGCCCCAGCATTTT. Translated, it gives CASSWRGDNQPQHF.